The text below deals with one T cell receptor beta chain. The antigen is undetermined. The sample comes from a study of regulatory T cells in long-lasting Graves disease. As for the study in general: Antithyroid drug use was under 3 months in newly diagnosed Graves' patients.

iRepertoire HTBI primers and Arm-PCR of CDR3 regions built TCR beta libraries. TCRdb reprocessed the multiplex PCR reads via MiXCR and lists one record per CDR3 protein. The repertoire consists of roughly 500,000 distinct CDR3 sequences, with roughly 15% occurring once and the leading ten covering approximately 17%. Study conclusions and caveats: TRBV28, TRBJ1-2 and TRBJ2-5 emerged as the favored segments in persistent disease.

Germline V lookup: CDR1 MGHRA, CDR2 YSYEKL. V was trimmed by 5 bases and J by 6 bases, leaving 11 bases between them. CDR3 length: 13 amino acids. Regarding time point: newly diagnosed GD, antithyroid drugs for less than 3 months. The TCR library was made from RNA that had been extracted from PBMCs in TRIzol. These data were also filed under a second study, of T cells in Graves' hyperthyroidism and ophthalmopathy. That source adds: Most thyroid clonotypes that were expanded above 0.001 also turned up in blood.

The chain is built from TRBV4-1 and TRBJ2-1; D assignment may be TRBD1 or TRBD2 (5 bases each). The sample in question was peripheral blood mononuclear cells (PBMCs), obtained at new diagnosis, from a patient treated with antithyroid drugs. The sequence derives from a woman aged 45-65 years with Graves disease. Written as DNA, the CDR3 is TGCGCCAGCAGCGGGGGAGCTAGCAATGAGCAGTTCTTC. Amino acid sequence: CASSGGASNEQFF.